The 2 T cell receptor beta chains reported below all come from one sample, sequenced in a study of T cells in Graves' hyperthyroidism and ophthalmopathy. TCR beta CDR3 regions were amplified from RNA transcripts. A set of HTBI primers served as the primers for a first-round RT-PCR of the TCR CDR3. Using its own MiXCR run on the multiplex PCR reads, TCRdb lists one record per CDR3 protein. Seen here are roughly 93,000 distinct CDR3 sequences, roughly 40% observed once, and the top ten hold roughly a tenth. Sequencing was carried out using peripheral blood or thyroid tissue (not recorded which). The receptors originated from a woman aged 30 to 39 with Graves' hyperthyroidism.

This chain joins TRBV28 and TRBJ2-3, with a possible D match to TRBD2 (6 bases). V lost 3 bases and J lost 5, with 12 bases in between. The germline CDR1 and CDR2 sequences are MDHEN and SYDVKM. The CDR3 sequence is 14 residues long. The CDR3, as DNA: TGTGCCAGCAGTTTCGGGGGAGAGGAAGATACGCAGTATTTT. It encodes CASSFGGEEDTQYF.

V and J are TRBV25-1 and TRBJ1-1, with 7 bases aligning to TRBD1. The V segment lost 11 bases and the J segment 1 base; nucleotides outside the gene matches: 10. The CDR3 contains 14 residues. The germline V gene encodes CDR1 MGHDK and CDR2 SYGVNS. The chain's CDR3 is CALPPTGTNTEAFF. CDR3 nucleotides: TGTGCCCTTCCCCCGACAGGGACGAACACTGAAGCTTTCTTT. Full variable domain (remainder filled in from reference TRBV25-1 and TRBJ1-1): EADIYQTPRYLVIGTGKKITLECSQTMGHDKMYWYQQDPGMELHLIHYSYGVNSTEKGDLSSESTVSRIRTEHFPLTLESARPSHTSQYLCALPPTGTNTEAFFGQGTRLTVV.